The rows below give T cell receptor beta chains drawn from one sample of a study of radiotherapy plus CTLA-4 blockade in lung cancer. Profiling relied on immunoSEQ multiplex PCR, and the TCRdb table lists in-frame clones only, not all of them. The sample includes 40,000 to 45,000 clones, 65% to 75% of them seen just once. Sample: peripheral blood, taken from a patient treated with radiotherapy plus ipilimumab. Receptors originate from a human donor with non-small cell lung cancer who had stable disease on radiotherapy plus ipilimumab. The CDR3 runs from the conserved cysteine through the conserved F or W. A D gene is named only where the DNA matches it firmly. For some rows the clone size is stated as once, few or many, or as a class when expanded; others skip it.

J gene,V gene,CDR3 length,clone size,D gene,CDR3 DNA,CDR3 protein
TRBJ2-7,TRBV6-6,16,NA,TRBD1,TGTGCCAGCAGCATCTCCCCGGGACAGGGATCTTACGAGCAGTACTTC,CASSISPGQGSYEQYF
TRBJ1-6,TRBV7-2,13,many,NA,TGTGCCAGCAGCCTCTTCTATAATTCACCCCTCCACTTT,CASSLFYNSPLHF
TRBJ1-6,TRBV7-2,16,NA,NA,TGTGCCAGCAGCCCCCGACAGAACCTAAATAATTCACCCCTCCACTTT,CASSPRQNLNNSPLHF
TRBJ2-5,TRBV5-1,16,NA,TRBD1,TGCGCCAGCAGCTCCGGAGGACAGGGGCAGGGAGAGACCCAGTACTTC,CASSSGGQGQGETQYF
TRBJ2-7,TRBV2,15,NA,TRBD1,TGTGCCAGCAGTGATTTGACAGGGGTCTCCTACGAGCAGTACTTC,CASSDLTGVSYEQYF
TRBJ1-2,TRBV7-9,14,NA,TRBD1,TGTGCCAGCAGCCCCGGGACAGGGACCGACGGCTACACCTTC,CASSPGTGTDGYTF
TRBJ1-1,TRBV10-3,12,NA,TRBD1,TGTGCCATACGGGACAGGGAAACTGAAGCTTTCTTT,CAIRDRETEAFF
TRBJ1-2,TRBV18,15,many,NA,TGTGCCAGCTCACCCGCGGAGGGGGGGACCTATGGCTACACCTTC,CASSPAEGGTYGYTF
TRBJ2-3,TRBV11-3,13,NA,NA,TGTGCCAGCAGCTTGCCCACAGGGCTGGGGATATATTTT,CASSLPTGLGIYF
TRBJ1-1,TRBV7-9,16,NA,NA,TGTGCCAGCAGCCGAAAAAGGAGGGGCGCTAGCACTGAAGCTTTCTTT,CASSRKRRGASTEAFF
TRBJ2-1,TRBV5-1,16,NA,NA,TGCGCCAGCAGCTTAGCCCCCGGGACAATCTACAATGAGCAGTTCTTC,CASSLAPGTIYNEQFF
TRBJ1-1,TRBV29-1,13,few,TRBD1,TGCAGCGTACAAGGGGGCGGGTACACTGAAGCTTTCTTT,CSVQGGGYTEAFF
TRBJ2-3,TRBV6-5,13,NA,NA,TGTGCCAGCAGACACGACACCACAGATACGCAGTATTTT,CASRHDTTDTQYF
TRBJ2-3,TRBV5-1,15,NA,NA,TGCGCCAGCAGATTTGGAGGCGAGTCCAGGGATACGCAGTATTTT,CASRFGGESRDTQYF
TRBJ1-2,TRBV6-6,12,many,NA,TGTGCCAGCAGTTATCTAGAGGGAGGCTACACCTTC,CASSYLEGGYTF
TRBJ2-2,TRBV11-3,14,few,NA,TGTGCCAGCAGCTTAGGCGGGAACACCGGGGAGCTGTTTTTT,CASSLGGNTGELFF
TRBJ2-1,TRBV7-3,17,NA,TRBD2,TGTGCCAGCAGCCCCTGGGGGCGGGGGGGCAGTCCGGGAGAGCAGTTCTTC,CASSPWGRGGSPGEQFF
TRBJ2-5,TRBV5-1,15,NA,TRBD2,TGCGCCAGCAGCCCGACCGGACTAGCGCAAGAGACCCAGTACTTC,CASSPTGLAQETQYF
TRBJ1-5,TRBV2,16,NA,TRBD1,TGTGCCAGCAGTGAACAGAGAGGGGGCCGAGGTCAGCCCCAGCATTTT,CASSEQRGGRGQPQHF
TRBJ2-7,TRBV5-1,14,NA,TRBD1,TGCGCCAGCAGAACCGGGACAGGGACTTACGAGCAGTACTTC,CASRTGTGTYEQYF
TRBJ1-1,TRBV5-4,13,NA,TRBD1,TGTGCCAGCAGGGACAGGGGAAACACTGAAGCTTTCTTT,CASRDRGNTEAFF
TRBJ1-4,TRBV30,14,NA,TRBD1,TGTGCCTGGAGTGGGGACAGGGGAGGCGAAAAACTGTTTTTT,CAWSGDRGGEKLFF
TRBJ1-1,TRBV5-6,16,NA,TRBD1,TGTGCCAGCAGCTGGGACAGGGGTTATATGAACACTGAAGCTTTCTTT,CASSWDRGYMNTEAFF
TRBJ2-7,TRBV5-1,15,NA,NA,TGCGCCAGCAGCTTCGACGGGGTTTGGTCCGACGAGCAGTACTTC,CASSFDGVWSDEQYF
TRBJ2-7,TRBV11-2,15,NA,TRBD1,TGTGCCAGCAGCTCACGGGCAGGGGGTATAGGCGAGCAGTACTTC,CASSSRAGGIGEQYF
TRBJ1-2,TRBV27,16,NA,NA,TGTGCCAGCAGTCCCGGGGGGCTCTTCCCTAACTATGGCTACACCTTC,CASSPGGLFPNYGYTF
TRBJ2-2,TRBV19,13,NA,TRBD1,TGTGCCAGTAGTGGGGACAGATCCGGGGAGCTGTTTTTT,CASSGDRSGELFF
TRBJ1-1,TRBV5-1,16,NA,TRBD1,TGCGCCAGCAGCTTGGTCCCGGACAGGGGTAACACTGAAGCTTTCTTT,CASSLVPDRGNTEAFF
TRBJ2-3,TRBV9,16,NA,TRBD2,TGTGCCAGCAGCGCAACTAGCGGATTAAGCACAGATACGCAGTATTTT,CASSATSGLSTDTQYF
TRBJ1-5,TRBV2,15,NA,NA,TGTGCCAGCAGCGCCTGGGGGGAGTACAATCAGCCCCAGCATTTT,CASSAWGEYNQPQHF
TRBJ2-5,TRBV4-3,14,medium-sized,NA,TGCGCCAGCAGCCAAGATAGGTCAGGGGAGACCCAGTACTTC,CASSQDRSGETQYF
TRBJ1-5,TRBV6-1,15,NA,NA,TGTGCCAGCTGGGGGAGGGGCAATGGAAATCAGCCCCAGCATTTT,CASWGRGNGNQPQHF
TRBJ1-1,TRBV19,14,NA,NA,TGTGCCAGTACCCACCGGGGGGCGGGCACTGAAGCTTTCTTT,CASTHRGAGTEAFF
TRBJ1-5,TRBV18,15,NA,TRBD1,TGTGCCAGCTCACCGGACAGGGGAGGCAATCAGCCCCAGCATTTT,CASSPDRGGNQPQHF
TRBJ1-2,TRBV12-5,14,NA,TRBD1,TGTGCTAGTGAAGTAGGACAGGGGACCTATGGCTACACCTTC,CASEVGQGTYGYTF
TRBJ2-3,TRBV14,16,NA,TRBD1,TGTGCCAGCAGCCGCCGGACAGGACCTAGCACAGATACGCAGTATTTT,CASSRRTGPSTDTQYF
TRBJ2-3,TRBV27,17,NA,NA,TGTGCCAGCAGTTTTTGGGGGGTCGCAGGGTCGACAGATACGCAGTATTTT,CASSFWGVAGSTDTQYF
TRBJ2-7,TRBV18,15,NA,NA,TGTGCCAGCTCACCACGCCTGGAGACAGCTCACGAGCAGTACTTC,CASSPRLETAHEQYF
TRBJ1-5,TRBV6-5,14,few,TRBD1,TGTGCCAGCGCACAGGGGTTTAGCAATCAGCCCCAGCATTTT,CASAQGFSNQPQHF
TRBJ1-6,TRBV11-2,16,NA,NA,TGTGCCAGCAGCTTAGAACCAGGCCGCTATAATTCACCCCTCCACTTT,CASSLEPGRYNSPLHF
TRBJ1-2,TRBV30,14,once,NA,TGTGCCCGCACCCAGGGAGGGCCCGCCTCTGGCTACACCTTC,CARTQGGPASGYTF
TRBJ2-1,TRBV7-9,12,NA,NA,TGTGCCAGCAGCACAACGGGCAATGAGCAGTTCTTC,CASSTTGNEQFF
TRBJ2-1,TRBV6-1,12,NA,NA,TGTGCCAGCAGGGGGCGCCGGAATGAGCAGTTCTTC,CASRGRRNEQFF
TRBJ1-2,TRBV6-6,13,few,NA,TGTGCCAGCAATGAGGTCCGTGGGTATGGCTACACCTTC,CASNEVRGYGYTF
TRBJ1-3,TRBV7-8,14,NA,NA,TGTGCCAGCAGCTTAGCACAGAGAGGAAACACCATATATTTT,CASSLAQRGNTIYF
TRBJ2-7,TRBV7-6,16,NA,TRBD1,TGTGCCAGCAGCCCTAGGTTGGGGACAGGGGGTTACGAGCAGTACTTC,CASSPRLGTGGYEQYF
TRBJ1-5,TRBV7-2,16,NA,TRBD1,TGTGCCAGCAGCTTAGCTACAGGGGGCAGCAATCAGCCCCAGCATTTT,CASSLATGGSNQPQHF
TRBJ2-2,TRBV7-8,14,NA,NA,TGTGCCAGCAGCACCCGACAGACCACCGGGGAGCTGTTTTTT,CASSTRQTTGELFF
TRBJ2-2,TRBV7-8,18,few,TRBD2,TGTGCCAGCAGCATGTTACTAGCGGGGGGGTCCCACACCGGGGAGCTGTTTTTT,CASSMLLAGGSHTGELFF
TRBJ2-3,TRBV2,15,NA,TRBD1,TGTGCCAGCAAAACCGGGACAGGGGGTAAAGATACGCAGTATTTT,CASKTGTGGKDTQYF
TRBJ2-1,TRBV9,16,few,NA,TGTGCCAGCAGCGCGCAACAGGGAATCTCCAACAATGAGCAGTTCTTC,CASSAQQGISNNEQFF
TRBJ1-4,TRBV7-2,14,NA,NA,TGTGCCAGCAGCAGGGGCCCCCGGTTAGAAAAACTGTTTTTT,CASSRGPRLEKLFF